This T cell receptor (beta chain) was sequenced in a study of CD4 T cells in relation to SARS-CoV-2 and coronaviruses. The CDR3 is 14 amino acids. CDR1 ENHRY and CDR2 SYGVKD come from the germline V gene. V was clipped by 0 bases and J by 5 bases, with 8 bases between them. Remarks on this clone: The antigen remains undetermined.

Before the COVID-19 pandemic, during about 2010-2018, CD4+ T cells were taken from unexposed donors. The cells were cultured for around ten days before CD4+ T cells were isolated. Roughly 2 million PBMCs per well were cultured with approximately 10 IU/ml IL-2. Sequenced by immunoSEQ multiplex PCR; TCRdb stores in-frame clones only, minus some. The data contain just under 30,000 clones, roughly 78% of them singletons. The chain couples TRBV10-3 to TRBJ2-1, with a tentative D call TRBD1 (5 bases). The clonotype originates from a human donor in good health. The sequencing input was CD4+ T cells from PBMCs, cultured in vitro. Here the CDR3 reads CAISESRDNNEQFF. As DNA, the CDR3 is TGTGCCATCAGTGAGTCCAGGGATAACAATGAGCAGTTCTTC.